Included here is one TCR beta chain sequence, with context. Its antigen is unidentified. CDR1 and CDR2 (germline): MNHNS, SASEGT. This CDR3 has 14 amino acids. V was clipped by 5 bases and J by 4 bases, with 14 bases between them. The source of the sample is a study of cytomegalovirus exposure and HLA in healthy donors. Broader study findings: The study flagged 150 to 200 TCR beta chains as cytomegalovirus-associated. A later analysis showed TCR association rates differing by HLA locus, peaking at DRB1 and lowest at HLA-C.

13 Jbeta primers and 60 Vbeta primers were used for the PCR. Produced via immunoSEQ multiplex PCR; TCRdb's table is partial and in-frame only. Among 160,000 or so clones listed, 84% were seen once. Material: PBMCs. The clonotype originates from a man aged 18 to 29 in good health and CMV-seronegative. The chain carries TRBV6-1 and TRBJ1-1; D unclear. This CDR3 reads CASSSLGGGTEAFF. The DNA of the CDR3 is TGTGCCAGCAGTAGTCTGGGAGGAGGCACTGAAGCTTTCTTT.